Sequencing of this T cell receptor beta chain was carried out in a study of CD8+ T cells in alopecia areata. General study findings and limits: Both scalp clonality and the expanded CD8+ clones among the top 100 showed a significant decrease with tofacitinib.

With respect to this clone: Its antigen remains unidentified.

As the sequencing template, cDNA was produced by extracting RNA and reverse transcribing it. Some clones are missing from TCRdb's copy, which holds only in-frame ones; the method was immunoSEQ multiplex PCR. Of around 290,000 clones in the sample, 55% to 70% were seen once. As to treatment: oral pan-JAK inhibitor, 5-10 mg twice daily. This TCR was sampled from a human donor with alopecia areata. Sequences were derived from CD4+ T cells sorted from blood, sampled at week 24, from a patient treated with tofacitinib.

As DNA, the CDR3 is TGTGCCAGCACCACCTCTAGCAAGCTCTATGGCTACACCTTC. Its protein product is CASTTSSKLYGYTF. The chain recombines TRBV2 with TRBJ1-2; no clear D gene. Per the germline V gene, CDR1 is SNHLY and CDR2 is FYNNEI. Trimming shortened V by 7 bases and J by 4 bases, and 16 bases separated the two germline ends. This CDR3 is built from 14 residues. Looking up the rest from reference TRBV2 and TRBJ1-2 gives the full variable domain: EPEVTQTPSHQVTQMGQEVILRCVPISNHLYFYWYRQILGQKVEFLVSFYNNEISEKSEIFDDQFSVERPDGSNFTLKIRSTKLEDSAMYFCASTTSSKLYGYTFGSGTRLTVV.